This entry lists 20 T cell receptor beta chains sequenced from one sample in a study of blood T cells in healthy people across ages. The second PCR ran roughly 7 to 12 cycles with a sample-barcoded 5' primer and J-beta primers. TCRdb used MiXCR to reprocess the 5' RACE reads, holding one entry per CDR3 protein. The sample lists some 1.8 million distinct CDR3 sequences; around 40% were seen once. The sample was blood. The receptors stem from a human donor in good health.

This clonotype was detected ten times or more. The chain carries TRBV29-1 and TRBJ1-2, with D possibly TRBD1 on 5 matching bases. Germline V gives CDR1 SQVTM, CDR2 ANQGSEA. Trimming removed 0 bases from V and 6 bases from J, with 14 bases in between. The CDR3 has 14 residues. CDR3 in amino acids: CSVEDLGGTDGYTF. Here the CDR3 DNA reads TGCAGCGTTGAAGATCTTGGGGGAACCGATGGCTACACCTTC.

On this clonotype: Its ends do not fully match the called genes, so a read error is possible. This sequence joins TRBV11-2 and TRBJ1-2; 7 nucleotides agree with TRBD1. This CDR3 region has 17 residues. The germline CDR1 and CDR2 sequences are SGHAT and FQNNGV. CDR3 in DNA: TGTGCCAGCAGCACACCGATTATCACGACAGGGAGCTATGGCTGCACCTTC. This encodes CASSTPIITTGSYGCTF.

This clonotype was counted between two and nine times. The CDR3 spells CASSDRTGSWYGYTF. In nucleotides, the CDR3 is TGCGCCAGCAGCGATAGGACAGGGTCTTGGTATGGCTACACCTTC. This chain uses TRBV5-1 with TRBJ1-2, with TRBD1 matching over 8 bases. Germline-derived CDR1 and CDR2 are SGHRS and YFSETQ. The CDR3 runs to 15 residues. The V gene end was trimmed by 4 bases and the J gene end by 5 bases; junction bases not matched to a gene: 10.

This rearrangement joins TRBV11-3 to TRBJ1-1; no clear D gene. Germline V lookup: CDR1 SGHNT, CDR2 YENEEA. CDR3 length: 12 amino acids. Trimming cost V 3 bases and J 10 bases, with 12 bases left between them. The CDR3 region has the DNA TGTGCCAGCAGCTTGGGCTTGTATGGAGCTTTCTTT. This encodes CASSLGLYGAFF.

This sequence joins TRBV9 and TRBJ2-7, with D perhaps TRBD1 (6 bases). The CDR3 spans 13 residues. Germline CDR1 and CDR2: SGDLS and YYNGEE. The V end was cut by 4 bases, the J end by 3 bases, with 11 bases between. The DNA for the CDR3 is TGTGCCAGCAGCCCAGGGGACAACTACGAGCAGTACTTC. Amino acid sequence: CASSPGDNYEQYF.

This clonotype was recorded at least ten times. The chain combines TRBV20-1 with TRBJ2-7; D not certain. Trimming pared 0 bases from V and 0 bases from J, leaving 12 bases between. The CDR3 totals 15 residues. Germline V gene lookup returns CDR1 DFQATT and CDR2 SNEGSKA (reference sequence). The CDR3 here is CSARDLGRSSYEQYF. Here the CDR3 DNA reads TGCAGTGCTAGAGATTTAGGACGGAGCTCCTACGAGCAGTACTTC.

This clonotype turned up a few times. The CDR3 is CASSSSDRGYEQYF. DNA for the CDR3: TGTGCCAGCAGTTCCTCCGACAGGGGATACGAGCAGTACTTC. The J gene is TRBJ2-7, the V gene TRBV12-3 or TRBV12-4; 8 bases fit TRBD1. The CDR3 spans 14 residues. The ends lost 4 bases at V and 4 bases at J; junction bases unmatched: 6.

Regarding this clonotype: The junction and the germline gene differ at one end; a read error may be behind it. V usage is TRBV2 and J usage is TRBJ1-6; a weak D match, TRBD1 (5 bases). Germline lookup yields CDR1 SNHLY and CDR2 FYNNEI. The CDR3 is made up of 17 amino acids. CDR3 DNA: TGTACCAGCAGTTCCGGCCTACGCCGCGGGGCCGGTTCACCCCTCCACTTT. Protein sequence: CTSSSGLRRGAGSPLHF.

V usage is TRBV2 and J usage is TRBJ1-2; D is unclear. The CDR3 totals 14 residues. V was shortened by 0 bases and J by 3 bases, with 8 bases between the two germline ends. Germline CDR1 is SNHLY and CDR2 is FYNNEI. The CDR3 nucleotides read TGTGCCAGCAGTGAAGCGGAGGGATACTATGGCTACACCTTC. Protein: CASSEAEGYYGYTF.

This chain uses TRBV27 with TRBJ1-1; no reliable D call. Germline V gene lookup returns CDR1 MNHEY and CDR2 SMNVEV (reference sequence). The CDR3 extends over 16 amino acids. The V gene lost 7 bases and the J gene lost 0 bases, with 18 bases spanning the gap. The CDR3 spells CASTPSRAVMNTEAFF. The CDR3 DNA sequence: TGTGCCAGCACCCCATCTAGGGCGGTAATGAACACTGAAGCTTTCTTT.

The chain uses TRBV11-2 and TRBJ1-1, with D unresolved. Trimming removed 2 bases at V and 8 bases at J, with 21 bases between. This CDR3 region has 16 residues. The germline CDR1 and CDR2 sequences are SGHAT and FQNNGV. The CDR3 bases are TGTGCCAGCAGCTTAAGGGCAGGCTATACTAGCTTCGAAGCTTTCTTT. It is translated as CASSLRAGYTSFEAFF.

There are a few counts of this clonotype. This chain uses TRBV20-1 with TRBJ1-5, with D possibly TRBD1 on 6 matching bases. Trimming removed 3 bases from V and 11 bases from J, with 17 bases in between. CDR1 and CDR2 from the germline V gene are DFQATT and SNEGSKA (reference sequence). The CDR3 is 13 amino acids. For the CDR3, the DNA is TGCAGTGCTAGCGGACAGACAATAATTGCCCAGCATTTT. This encodes CSASGQTIIAQHF.

This chain connects TRBV9 to TRBJ2-1, with 9 bases matching TRBD2. J gave up 6 bases and V 0 bases, and 10 bases lay outside the gene matches. CDR3 length: 17 residues. Germline CDR1 SGDLS, CDR2 YYNGEE. CDR3 in DNA: TGTGCCAGCAGCGTAGAAGAAGGGGGACTAGCAGGCAATGAGCAGTTCTTC. Its translation: CASSVEEGGLAGNEQFF. Together with reference TRBV9 and TRBJ2-1, the CDR3 gives the full variable domain: DSGVTQTPKHLITATGQRVTLRCSPRSGDLSVYWYQQSLDQGLQFLIQYYNGEERAKGNILERFSAQQFPDLHSELNLSSLELGDSALYFCASSVEEGGLAGNEQFFGPGTRLTVL.

This clonotype was found a few times. The rearrangement uses TRBV7-2 and TRBJ1-1; TRBD1 might be the D (5 bases). The germline V and J ends were trimmed by 5 bases and 2 bases, with 15 bases remaining between them. The CDR3 extends over 15 amino acids. Germline loops: CDR1 SGHTA, CDR2 FQGNSA. CDR3 protein: CASSPTRTLNTEAFF. The CDR3 DNA reads TGTGCCAGCAGCCCGACTCGGACACTTAACACTGAAGCTTTCTTT. Using reference TRBV7-2 and TRBJ1-1 for the parts outside the CDR3, the full variable domain is GAGVSQSPSNKVTEKGKDVELRCDPISGHTALYWYRQSLGQGLEFLIYFQGNSAPDKSGLPSDRFSAERTGGSVSTLTIQRTQQEDSAVYLCASSPTRTLNTEAFFGQGTRLTVV.

Only a few counts were recorded for this clonotype. V gene TRBV6-1 combines with J gene TRBJ1-2, with D unclear. The CDR3 length is 13 residues. Germline V gene data show CDR1 as MNHNS and CDR2 as SASEGT. Between the trimmed V and J ends, which lost 2 bases and 4 bases, there was a span of 8 bases. The CDR3 spells CASSENSAYGYTF. For the CDR3, the DNA is TGTGCCAGCAGTGAAAACAGCGCCTATGGCTACACCTTC.

This clonotype was detected only a few times. The V and J genes are TRBV7-2 and TRBJ2-3; D is uncertain. V dropped 3 bases and J dropped 2 bases, with 9 bases sitting between them. The V gene's germline CDR1 is SGHTA and CDR2 FQGNSA. The CDR3 runs to 14 residues. This CDR3 is CASSLGSVTDTQYF. CDR3 in DNA: TGTGCCAGCAGCTTGGGGTCCGTCACAGATACGCAGTATTTT.

This clonotype was found once. The chain has TRBV18 and TRBJ2-1, with 7 bases identical to TRBD2. CDR3 length: 15 residues. Germline loops: CDR1 KGHSH, CDR2 LQKENI. Losses at the gene ends were 4 bases for V and 7 bases for J; bases not matched to a gene: 10. This CDR3 reads CASSLRYPAGNEQFF. DNA for the CDR3: TGTGCCAGCTCACTCCGTTACCCAGCGGGGAATGAGCAGTTCTTC. Together with reference TRBV18 and TRBJ2-1, the CDR3 gives the full variable domain: NAGVMQNPRHLVRRRGQEARLRCSPMKGHSHVYWYRQLPEEGLKFMVYLQKENIIDESGMPKERFSAEFPKEGPSILRIQQVVRGDSAAYFCASSLRYPAGNEQFFGPGTRLTVL.

This clonotype was observed a handful of times. This chain links TRBV7-2 with TRBJ2-6; 10 positions agree with TRBD2. The CDR3 spans 19 residues. From germline, CDR1 is SGHTA and CDR2 FQGNSA. Trimming took 5 bases from V and 0 from J; bases not matched to a gene: 10. The CDR3 loop reads CASSPWLAGAYSGANVLTF. CDR3 DNA: TGTGCCAGCAGCCCCTGGCTAGCGGGGGCATACTCTGGGGCCAACGTCCTGACTTTC.

This clonotype has a handful of counts. V and J are TRBV20-1 and TRBJ2-7, with a weak D call TRBD1 (6 bases). V shed 4 bases and J shed 3 bases, with 19 bases lying between them. Germline-derived CDR1 and CDR2 are DFQATT and SNEGSKA (reference sequence). The CDR3 loop spans 15 amino acids. CDR3: CSAIRPGPGVYEQYF. The CDR3 DNA follows: TGCAGTGCTATAAGACCAGGCCCAGGGGTCTACGAGCAGTACTTC.

The chain has TRBV20-1 and TRBJ1-2; D not resolved. Germline assignment: CDR1 DFQATT and CDR2 SNEGSKA (reference sequence). V lost 4 bases to trimming and J lost 4 bases, with 10 bases between them. The CDR3 sequence is 12 residues long. The CDR3 DNA reads TGCAGTGCTACGACCGAGTCCTATGGCTACACCTTC. Residues: CSATTESYGYTF.